Each of the 21 T cell receptor beta chains below was sequenced from the same sample in a study of T cell changes during pregnancy in multiple sclerosis. Sequencing used immunoSEQ multiplex PCR; TCRdb keeps in-frame clones, though not all of them. The sample shows some 27,000 clones, 89% of them seen only once. The sample consisted of CD4+ T cells from peripheral blood mononuclear cells, taken in the first trimester of pregnancy. Receptors originate from a female donor in good health, enrolled as a control in a pregnancy study.

The J gene is TRBJ2-7, the V gene TRBV18; 7 positions agree with TRBD1. The V gene end was trimmed by 0 bases and the J gene end by 2 bases; junction bases not matched to a gene: 7. This CDR3 comprises 16 residues. In germline, CDR1 is KGHSH, CDR2 LQKENI. The CDR3 here is CASSPPWTGGTYEQYF. The CDR3 region has the DNA TGTGCCAGCTCACCACCGTGGACAGGTGGAACCTACGAGCAGTACTTC.

V is TRBV9 and J is TRBJ2-7, with TRBD1 identical over 9 bases. CDR1 is SGDLS, CDR2 YYNGEE, per germline. V lost 0 bases, J lost 0 bases, and 7 bases stayed unmatched. The CDR3 extends over 17 amino acids. The CDR3 sequence is CASSVAGTGTLSYEQYF. The CDR3 coding sequence is TGTGCCAGCAGCGTAGCTGGGACAGGGACTCTCTCCTACGAGCAGTACTTC.

The V and J genes are TRBV18 and TRBJ2-5, with TRBD2 as a possible D gene (5 bases). Per germline, CDR1 KGHSH and CDR2 LQKENI. The CDR3 consists of 16 residues. V shed 5 bases and J shed 5 bases, with 21 bases lying between them. CDR3 coding DNA: TGTGCCAGCTCAGAGAAGATGGAGGATTGGGGTGAGACCCAGTACTTC. Its protein product is CASSEKMEDWGETQYF.

The chain employs TRBV28 and TRBJ2-4, with 7 bases identical to TRBD1. The CDR3 sequence is 16 residues long. J gave up 6 bases and V 2 bases, and 10 bases lay outside the gene matches. Germline CDR1 and CDR2: MDHEN and SYDVKM. The chain's CDR3 is CASSLLRGRGRNIQYF. The CDR3, as DNA: TGTGCCAGCAGTTTACTTAGGGGGCGCGGAAGAAACATTCAGTACTTC.

The V call is TRBV7-8, the J call TRBJ1-2; tentatively, D is TRBD1 (5 bases). Germline-derived CDR1 and CDR2 are SGHVS and FQNEAQ. V was pared by 1 base and J by 10 bases, with 19 bases between. This CDR3 has 15 residues. CDR3 DNA sequence: TGTGCCAGCAGCTTAGTCAGGGTTGCCCCTATGACCTACACCTTC. Protein: CASSLVRVAPMTYTF.

Here the CDR3 reads CATSGWDYPNEGELFF. Written as DNA, the CDR3 is TGTGCCACCAGCGGGTGGGACTACCCTAATGAAGGGGAGCTGTTTTTT. V and J are TRBV15 and TRBJ2-2; 7 nucleotides agree with TRBD2. CDR1 is LNHNV and CDR2 is YYDKDF in the germline V gene (reference sequence). The CDR3 loop spans 16 amino acids. V dropped 5 bases and J dropped 8; count of bases not matched to a gene: 14.

This chain links TRBV19 with TRBJ2-5, with a tentative D call TRBD1 (7 bases). Germline V gene data show CDR1 as LNHDA and CDR2 as SQIVND (reference sequence). There are 15 residues in the CDR3. Trimming removed 9 bases from V and 4 bases from J, with 21 bases in between. CDR3 loop: CASQPDRVRGETQYF. The CDR3 nucleotides read TGTGCCAGCCAGCCCGACAGGGTGCGGGGAGAGACCCAGTACTTC.

The chain is built from TRBV6-6 and TRBJ2-3; 8 bases line up with TRBD1. The CDR3 is 15 amino acids. Per germline, CDR1 MNHNY and CDR2 SVGAGI (reference sequence). The J segment lost 1 base and the V segment lost 5 bases, leaving 5 bases of the junction unmatched. The CDR3 loop reads CASSPRGLGTDTQYF. CDR3 nucleotide sequence: TGTGCCAGCAGTCCCAGGGGGCTTGGCACAGATACGCAGTATTTT.

J is TRBJ2-3 and V is TRBV7-2, with D maybe TRBD2 (6 bases). Per germline, CDR1 SGHTA and CDR2 FQGNSA. The CDR3 covers 13 residues. V was shortened by 5 bases and J by 2 bases, with 8 bases between the two germline ends. CDR3 amino acids: CASSTGVTDTQYF. For the CDR3, the DNA is TGTGCCAGCAGCACGGGGGTCACAGATACGCAGTATTTT. The variable domain in full, with the rest retrieved from reference TRBV7-2 and TRBJ2-3, is GAGVSQSPSNKVTEKGKDVELRCDPISGHTALYWYRQSLGQGLEFLIYFQGNSAPDKSGLPSDRFSAERTGGSVSTLTIQRTQQEDSAVYLCASSTGVTDTQYFGPGTRLTVL.

The chain uses TRBV9 and TRBJ2-2; 8 bases map to TRBD2. The ends lost 2 bases at V and 1 base at J; junction bases unmatched: 4. Germline V gene sequence: CDR1 SGDLS, CDR2 YYNGEE. This CDR3 comprises 16 residues. Written as DNA, the CDR3 is TGTGCCAGCAGCGTTCTTAGCGGGGTGAACACCGGGGAGCTGTTTTTT. This encodes CASSVLSGVNTGELFF. Filled out from reference TRBV9 and TRBJ2-2, the complete variable domain reads DSGVTQTPKHLITATGQRVTLRCSPRSGDLSVYWYQQSLDQGLQFLIQYYNGEERAKGNILERFSAQQFPDLHSELNLSSLELGDSALYFCASSVLSGVNTGELFFGEGSRLTVL.

The genes are TRBV7-2 and TRBJ1-1, with 7 nucleotides matching TRBD1. CDR1 and CDR2 (germline): SGHTA, FQGNSA. CDR3 length: 14 amino acids. J gave up 1 base and V 1 base, and 0 bases lay outside the gene matches. CDR3 sequence: CASSLDRGNTEAFF. In DNA, the CDR3 is TGTGCCAGCAGCTTAGACAGGGGGAACACTGAAGCTTTCTTT.

The V call is TRBV18, the J call TRBJ1-5, with TRBD1 matching 7 bases. Germline loops: CDR1 KGHSH, CDR2 LQKENI. V gave up 5 bases and J gave up 0 bases; unmatched junction bases: 4. The CDR3 runs to 15 residues. CDR3 nucleotide sequence: TGTGCCAGCTCATTGGGACAGAATAGCAATCAGCCCCAGCATTTT. Translated, it gives CASSLGQNSNQPQHF.

This chain links TRBV9 with TRBJ1-2, with D perhaps matching TRBD1 (5 bases). V shed 0 bases and J shed 8 bases, with 11 bases lying between them. CDR1 is SGDLS and CDR2 is YYNGEE in the germline V gene. The CDR3 is made up of 13 amino acids. CDR3 sequence reads: CASSVAGRGGYTF. The CDR3 bases are TGTGCCAGCAGCGTAGCAGGGCGGGGGGGCTACACCTTC.

The CDR3 loop is CASSLLRGWEQFF. CDR3 sequence (DNA): TGTGCCAGCAGCTTATTAAGGGGGTGGGAGCAGTTCTTC. The chain joins TRBV7-8 to TRBJ2-1, with D tentatively TRBD1 (6 bases). Germline assignment: CDR1 SGHVS and CDR2 FQNEAQ. V lost 2 bases and J lost 10, with 12 bases in between. CDR3 size: 13 residues.

This chain uses TRBV2 with TRBJ2-7, with 11 bases lining up with TRBD2. The CDR3 length is 13 residues. V was clipped by 7 bases and J by 6 bases; unmatched bases: 5. Per germline, CDR1 SNHLY and CDR2 FYNNEI. CDR3 in amino acids: CASTIGTSGEQYF. The CDR3 nucleotides read TGTGCCAGCACTATAGGGACTAGCGGCGAGCAGTACTTC.

V usage is TRBV14 and J usage is TRBJ2-7; D may be TRBD1 (5 bases). There are 14 residues in the CDR3. Trimming left V 7 bases short and J 5 bases short, with 18 bases between. From germline, CDR1 is SGHDN and CDR2 FVKESK. The CDR3 region has the DNA TGTGCCAGCACCCGCTCAGGGATATTCAACGAGCAGTACTTC. Amino acid sequence: CASTRSGIFNEQYF. Using reference TRBV14 and TRBJ2-7 for the parts outside the CDR3, the full variable domain is EAGVTQFPSHSVIEKGQTVTLRCDPISGHDNLYWYRRVMGKEIKFLLHFVKESKQDESGMPNNRFLAERTGGTYSTLKVQPAELEDSGVYFCASTRSGIFNEQYFGPGTRLTVT.

V gene TRBV28 combines with J gene TRBJ1-2; perhaps TRBD1 as D (5 bases). This CDR3 has 16 residues. The V end lost 1 base, the J end lost 4 bases, and 16 bases lay between the germline ends. CDR1 MDHEN and CDR2 SYDVKM come from the germline V gene. The CDR3 is CASSLYPDSRSYGYTF. The CDR3 region has the DNA TGTGCCAGCAGTTTATACCCCGACAGTAGGAGCTATGGCTACACCTTC.

The chain recombines TRBV2 with TRBJ2-7; weak D call: TRBD2 (5 bases). This CDR3 contains 14 residues. V lost 7 bases, J lost 0 bases, and 13 bases lay in between. Germline lookup yields CDR1 SNHLY and CDR2 FYNNEI. The CDR3 sequence: CASMVRASSYEQYF. The DNA for the CDR3 is TGTGCCAGCATGGTGCGGGCTAGCTCCTACGAGCAGTACTTC. Based on the CDR3 plus reference TRBV2 and TRBJ2-7, the full variable domain is EPEVTQTPSHQVTQMGQEVILRCVPISNHLYFYWYRQILGQKVEFLVSFYNNEISEKSEIFDDQFSVERPDGSNFTLKIRSTKLEDSAMYFCASMVRASSYEQYFGPGTRLTVT.

This chain joins TRBV14 and TRBJ1-3, with D perhaps TRBD1 (5 bases). Deletions cut 1 base from V and 4 bases from J, with 8 bases between. The CDR3 sequence is 14 residues long. Germline V gene data show CDR1 as SGHDN and CDR2 as FVKESK. This CDR3 reads CASSQGQGGNTIYF. CDR3 nucleotides: TGTGCCAGCAGCCAAGGTCAGGGAGGAAACACCATATATTTT.

The chain is built from TRBV5-1 and TRBJ1-1; D is uncertain. Deletions cut 0 bases from V and 0 bases from J, with 9 bases between. CDR1 is SGHRS and CDR2 is YFSETQ in the germline V gene. The CDR3 sequence is 15 residues long. The CDR3 sequence is CASSLDAIMNTEAFF. CDR3 coding DNA: TGCGCCAGCAGCTTGGATGCGATAATGAACACTGAAGCTTTCTTT.

The V and J genes are TRBV7-9 and TRBJ2-7, with TRBD1 identical over 7 bases. In germline, CDR1 is SEHNR, CDR2 FQNEAQ (reference sequence). Trimming took 1 base from V and 1 from J; bases not matched to a gene: 1. CDR3 length: 14 residues. CDR3 bases: TGTGCCAGCAGCTTAGACAGGGGATCCTACGAGCAGTACTTC. It is translated as CASSLDRGSYEQYF.